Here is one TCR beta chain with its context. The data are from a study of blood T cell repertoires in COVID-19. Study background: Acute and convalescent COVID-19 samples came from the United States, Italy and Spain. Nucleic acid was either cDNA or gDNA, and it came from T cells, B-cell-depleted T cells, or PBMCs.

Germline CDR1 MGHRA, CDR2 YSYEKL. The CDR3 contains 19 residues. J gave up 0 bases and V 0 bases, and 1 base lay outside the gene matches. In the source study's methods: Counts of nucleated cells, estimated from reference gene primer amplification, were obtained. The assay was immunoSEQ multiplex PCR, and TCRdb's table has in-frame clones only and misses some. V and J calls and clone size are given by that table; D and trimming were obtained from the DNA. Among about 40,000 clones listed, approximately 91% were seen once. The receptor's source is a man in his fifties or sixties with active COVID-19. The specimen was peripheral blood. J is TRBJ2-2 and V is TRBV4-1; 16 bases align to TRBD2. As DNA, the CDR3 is TGCGCCAGCAGCCAAGAGGGGACTAGCGGGAGGGCGAACACCGGGGAGCTGTTTTTT. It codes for CASSQEGTSGRANTGELFF.